A single sample gave rise to the 26 T cell receptor beta chains below, sequenced in a study of CXCR3-negative and CXCR3-positive naive CD8 T cells. Researchers prepared the TRB cDNA libraries using 5' RACE with UMI labels. From its re-call of the 5' RACE reads, TCRdb lists each CDR3 protein once, without DNA. This table holds about 5,800 distinct CDR3 sequences. Sequenced input: naive CXCR3- CD8+ T cells from blood. As to subset: CD45RO-CCR7+CD27+CD95- naive CD8+ T cells lacking CXCR3 (TNR3-). All receptors derive from a human donor in good health. Some clones in this sample may be carry-over from other donors' samples.

The chain has TRBV10-3 and TRBJ2-1; the D call from TCRdb, TRBD1, cannot be confirmed without DNA. Germline loops: CDR1 ENHRY, CDR2 SYGVKD. The CDR3 has 11 residues. CDR3 sequence: CASQEGPQRFF.

The chain employs TRBV29-1 and TRBJ2-7; no DNA is available, so the TRBD1 call from TCRdb remains unchecked. The CDR3 loop spans 13 amino acids. Germline CDR1 reads SQVTM; CDR2 reads ANQGSEA. The CDR3 sequence: CSALGGSTYEQSF.

V and J are TRBV7-9 and TRBJ2-1; with no DNA, the TCRdb D assignment of TRBD1 cannot be verified. Looked up from germline, CDR1 is SEHNR and CDR2 is FQNEAQ (reference sequence). This CDR3 has 17 residues. CDR3 residues: CASRSTDRAPSYNEQFF.

V gene TRBV6-6 combines with J gene TRBJ2-1; the TCRdb D gene call, TRBD2, has no DNA to confirm it. Germline values: CDR1 MNHNY, CDR2 SVGAGI (reference sequence). The CDR3 is 12 residues long. The CDR3 protein is CASLAGANEQFF.

The rearrangement joins TRBV6-6 to TRBJ1-3; the D call from TCRdb, TRBD1, cannot be confirmed without DNA. This CDR3 has 16 amino acids. Germline V gene data show CDR1 as MNHNY and CDR2 as SVGAGI (reference sequence). This CDR3 is CASSWIPTGDGNTIYF.

This clonotype registers medium-sized by frequency. This chain joins TRBV10-3 and TRBJ2-1; TCRdb calls TRBD1, which cannot be checked without DNA. Germline lookup yields CDR1 ENHRY and CDR2 SYGVKD. The CDR3 loop spans 12 amino acids. CDR3: CAAGQGGDEQFF.

The V call is TRBV13, the J call TRBJ2-3; TCRdb designates TRBD1, a call that cannot be tested without DNA. CDR1 is PRHDT, CDR2 FYEKMQ, per germline (reference sequence). CDR3 length: 16 amino acids. The CDR3 region is CASSQGTHFLADTQYF.

This clonotype is labeled medium-sized based on frequency. This chain joins TRBV10-3 and TRBJ2-7; TCRdb outputs TRBD1, but without DNA this stays unchecked. The CDR3 runs to 12 residues. Germline CDR1 and CDR2: ENHRY and SYGVKD. CDR3 region: CAIREGTGEQYF.

The chain combines TRBV10-3 with TRBJ2-7; the TCRdb call, TRBD1, lacks DNA for checking. This CDR3 has 14 residues. Germline V CDR1 and CDR2: ENHRY, SYGVKD. CDR3 loop: CAIGAETVGYEQYF.

Frequency places this clonotype as medium-sized. The chain has TRBV2 and TRBJ1-1. This CDR3 region has 13 residues. Germline CDR1 SNHLY, CDR2 FYNNEI. CDR3 sequence: CASRYSMNTEAFF.

This clonotype is labeled medium-sized based on frequency. The chain couples TRBV6-5 to TRBJ2-7; TCRdb gives TRBD2 as the D gene, but with no DNA this cannot be confirmed. In germline, CDR1 is MNHEY, CDR2 SVGAGI. The CDR3 contains 15 residues. CDR3 sequence reads: CASRDWTSGMGEQYF.

The gene calls are TRBV7-8 and TRBJ2-1; TCRdb's D call of TRBD2 is untestable without DNA. This CDR3 is 15 amino acids long. Germline CDR1 reads SGHVS; CDR2 reads FQNEAQ. The CDR3 region is CASSWIAGEPKDQFF. The full variable domain, its missing parts supplied by reference TRBV7-8 and TRBJ2-1, is GAGVSQSPRYKVAKRGQDVALRCDPISGHVSLFWYQQALGQGPEFLTYFQNEAQLDKSGLPSDRFFAERPEGSVSTLKIQRTQQEDSAVYLCASSWIAGEPKDQFFGPGTRLTVL.

The chain couples TRBV2 to TRBJ2-3. This CDR3 comprises 11 residues. CDR1 SNHLY and CDR2 FYNNEI come from the germline V gene. The CDR3 protein is CASRPTDTQYF.

This chain uses TRBV19 with TRBJ2-1; there is no DNA to check the TCRdb D call of TRBD1. CDR3 length: 17 residues. The V gene's germline CDR1 is LNHDA and CDR2 SQIVND (reference sequence). CDR3 loop: CASSIPGVGGANNEQFF.

The V call is TRBV20-1, the J call TRBJ2-1; TCRdb gives TRBD1 as the D gene, but with no DNA this cannot be confirmed. Germline V gives CDR1 DFQATT, CDR2 SNEGSKA (reference sequence). This CDR3 has 17 residues. This chain's CDR3 is CSARDLRGARSYNEQFF.

The chain couples TRBV6-2 or TRBV6-3 to TRBJ2-6; the D gene TCRdb calls, TRBD1, cannot be checked with no DNA. The CDR3 runs 12 residues. Looked up from germline, CDR1 is MNHEY and CDR2 is SVGEGT. The CDR3 sequence is CASTERDRDLTF.

This chain links TRBV27 with TRBJ2-3. This CDR3 has 11 residues. Germline V gene sequence: CDR1 MNHEY, CDR2 SMNVEV (reference sequence). This CDR3 is CASSSTDTQYF.

Frequency places this clonotype as medium-sized (0.01 to 0.1%). The chain combines TRBV19 with TRBJ1-5; TCRdb indicates TRBD1, and absent DNA this call remains unverified. The germline CDR1 and CDR2 sequences are LNHDA and SQIVND (reference sequence). CDR3 length equals 13 residues. The CDR3 sequence is CASSGQGRQPQHF.

According to its frequency, this clonotype is medium-sized (0.01 to 0.1%). V and J are TRBV28 and TRBJ1-5. The CDR3 is 13 residues long. The V gene's germline CDR1 is MDHEN and CDR2 SYDVKM. The CDR3 reads CASSLSSNQPQHF.

By frequency, this clonotype is medium-sized. The V and J genes are TRBV15 and TRBJ2-7. The CDR3 is 13 amino acids. Per germline, CDR1 LNHNV and CDR2 YYDKDF (reference sequence). The chain's CDR3 is CATSKTNFYEQYF.

This clonotype registers medium-sized by frequency. The V and J genes are TRBV7-9 and TRBJ1-1. Germline V CDR1 and CDR2: SEHNR, FQNEAQ (reference sequence). This CDR3 has 15 amino acids. The CDR3 sequence is CASSLGPLGLTEAFF. The entire variable domain, with the rest obtained from reference TRBV7-9 and TRBJ1-1, is as follows: DTGVSQNPRHKITKRGQNVTFRCDPISEHNRLYWYRQTLGQGPEFLTYFQNEAQLEKSRLLSDRFSAERPKGSFSTLEIQRTEQGDSAMYLCASSLGPLGLTEAFFGQGTRLTVV.

This clonotype is labeled medium-sized based on frequency. The V call is TRBV2, the J call TRBJ2-2. The CDR3 is made up of 15 amino acids. In germline, CDR1 is SNHLY, CDR2 FYNNEI. The CDR3 loop reads CASSEGGYLRGELFF. Variable domain in full (rest from reference TRBV2 and TRBJ2-2): EPEVTQTPSHQVTQMGQEVILRCVPISNHLYFYWYRQILGQKVEFLVSFYNNEISEKSEIFDDQFSVERPDGSNFTLKIRSTKLEDSAMYFCASSEGGYLRGELFFGEGSRLTVL.

The rearrangement uses TRBV6-6 and TRBJ2-7; TCRdb's D gene call, TRBD1, goes unchecked for lack of DNA. The CDR3 totals 15 residues. The germline gives CDR1 MNHNY, CDR2 SVGAGI (reference sequence). The CDR3 region is CASSYGTSDSYEQYF.

By frequency, this clonotype registers medium-sized. The chain couples TRBV7-9 to TRBJ1-1; there is no DNA to check the TCRdb D call of TRBD1. The CDR3 has 11 residues. The germline CDR1 and CDR2 sequences are SEHNR and FQNEAQ (reference sequence). The CDR3 spells CASSPGTEAFF.

By frequency, this clonotype registers medium-sized (0.01 to 0.1%). The V gene is TRBV9, the J gene TRBJ2-7; TCRdb's D gene call, TRBD1, goes unchecked for lack of DNA. CDR3 size: 15 residues. CDR1 SGDLS and CDR2 YYNGEE come from the germline V gene. This chain's CDR3 is CASSEGTGYYLEQYF.

The gene calls are TRBV27 and TRBJ2-7; checking the TCRdb D call of TRBD1 is not possible without DNA. CDR3 length equals 14 residues. Per germline, CDR1 MNHEY and CDR2 SMNVEV (reference sequence). The CDR3: CASSLRAGPYEQYF.